A single sample gave rise to the 16 T cell receptor beta chains below, sequenced in a study of OX40 agonist ivuxolimab in advanced cancers. Some clones are missing from TCRdb's copy, which holds only in-frame ones; the method was immunoSEQ multiplex PCR. The repertoire holds 65,000 to 85,000 clones, with around 90% as singletons. Specimen: CD4+ or CD8+ T cells sorted from blood, collected in a trial of the OX40 agonist ivuxolimab. All receptors come from an adult with an advanced solid tumor such as melanoma, head and neck, liver or kidney cancer.

This clone was seen only a few times. V usage is TRBV4-3 and J usage is TRBJ1-3; D uncertain. Germline CDR1 is LGHNA and CDR2 is YSLEER. This CDR3 is built from 15 residues. V was pared by 0 bases and J by 0 bases, with 6 bases between. The CDR3 nucleotides read TGCGCCAGCAGCCAAGATCGGGGCTCTGGAAACACCATATATTTT. Translation: CASSQDRGSGNTIYF.

Here the CDR3 DNA reads TGTGCCAGCAGTGGCAGGACAGGGGGTCTTCAGCCCCAGCATTTT. Encoded protein: CASSGRTGGLQPQHF. This rearrangement joins TRBV6-4 to TRBJ1-5, with TRBD1 identical over 10 bases. From germline, CDR1 is MRHNA and CDR2 SNTAGT. There are 15 residues in the CDR3. With 4 bases clipped from V and 6 bases from J, the junction kept 6 bases outside the gene matches.

The chain is built from TRBV21-1 and TRBJ2-6; TRBD1 is the table's D call and was not checked against the DNA. TRBV21-1 is a pseudogene segment. The CDR3 has 18 residues. The CDR3 DNA sequence: TGTGCCAGCAGCACTGATACAGGGGAGGCCTCTGGGGCCAACGTCCTGACTTTC. Translated, it gives CASSTDTGEASGANVLTF.

This clone was observed a single time. The rearrangement links TRBV4-1 to TRBJ2-2; tentative D call: TRBD2 (6 bases). The V end was cut by 4 bases, the J end by 6 bases, with 21 bases between. Germline V gene data show CDR1 as MGHRA and CDR2 as YSYEKL. The CDR3 consists of 17 residues. CDR3 amino acids: CASSPLPRLEVPGELFF. Here the CDR3 DNA reads TGCGCCAGCAGCCCACTTCCACGACTAGAGGTCCCCGGGGAGCTGTTTTTT.

The chain has TRBV14 and TRBJ2-3; a possible D gene is TRBD1 (5 bases). In germline, CDR1 is SGHDN, CDR2 FVKESK. Trimming took 6 bases from V and 2 from J, leaving 9 bases between them. This CDR3 comprises 13 residues. As DNA, the CDR3 is TGTGCCAGCAGACAGGTTTCCACAGATACGCAGTATTTT. This translates into CASRQVSTDTQYF.

V gene TRBV5-5 combines with J gene TRBJ1-3; TRBD1 agrees at 7 bases. Germline V lookup: CDR1 SGHKS, CDR2 YYEKEE (reference sequence). V lost 1 base, J lost 4 bases, and 5 bases stayed unmatched. The CDR3 totals 15 residues. For the CDR3, the DNA is TGTGCCAGCAGCTTGCACAGGGGTTACGGAAACACCATATATTTT. Translation: CASSLHRGYGNTIYF.

This clone occurred once. The rearrangement joins TRBV6-1 to TRBJ2-1; TRBD1 is a possible D gene (7 bases). CDR1 and CDR2 from the germline V gene are MNHNS and SASEGT. The germline V and J ends were trimmed by 6 bases and 7 bases, with 10 bases remaining between them. This CDR3 comprises 12 residues. CDR3 loop: CASREGANEQFF. The CDR3 DNA reads TGTGCCAGCAGGGAGGGGGCTAATGAGCAGTTCTTC.

J is TRBJ1-2 and V is TRBV6-6; D is unresolved. Trimming shortened V by 6 bases and J by 5 bases, and 19 bases separated the two germline ends. CDR3 length: 15 residues. Germline values: CDR1 MNHNY, CDR2 SVGAGI (reference sequence). CDR3 bases: TGTGCCAGCAGCCCCCCGGGCAGTACCCTATATGGCTACACCTTC. This encodes CASSPPGSTLYGYTF.

V gene TRBV15 combines with J gene TRBJ1-2; D is possibly TRBD1 (5 bases). CDR1 LNHNV and CDR2 YYDKDF come from the germline V gene (reference sequence). Trimming removed 3 bases from V and 8 bases from J, with 22 bases in between. This CDR3 has 16 residues. CDR3 bases: TGTGCCACCAGCAGGGACCGGGGGGAGGCACGAAACGGCTACACCTTC. Translation: CATSRDRGEARNGYTF.

The V and J genes are TRBV5-1 and TRBJ1-1; 7 positions match TRBD1. Germline CDR1 SGHRS, CDR2 YFSETQ. This CDR3 is built from 15 residues. V shed 1 base, J shed 4 bases, and the junction held 7 bases outside the gene matches. As DNA, the CDR3 is TGCGCCAGCAGCTTGACCCTAACAGGGGTCACTGAAGCTTTCTTT. It codes for CASSLTLTGVTEAFF.

This rearrangement joins TRBV9 to TRBJ1-2; the D is unclear. Looked up from germline, CDR1 is SGDLS and CDR2 is YYNGEE. The CDR3 length is 14 residues. Trimming pared 0 bases from V and 13 bases from J, leaving 19 bases between. CDR3 amino acids: CASSVDLAPDGFTF. CDR3 bases: TGTGCCAGCAGCGTAGATCTGGCCCCGGACGGGTTCACCTTC.

CDR3 protein: CASSFPSGQVTYEQYF. In DNA form, the CDR3 reads TGTGCCAGCAGCTTTCCTTCCGGACAGGTGACCTACGAGCAGTACTTC. V is TRBV7-8 and J is TRBJ2-7; the match to TRBD1 covers 7 bases. This CDR3 has 16 amino acids. Germline V gene data show CDR1 as SGHVS and CDR2 as FQNEAQ. Unmatched junction bases numbered 10, after V lost 3 bases and J lost 2 bases. The full variable domain, completed using reference TRBV7-8 and TRBJ2-7, is GAGVSQSPRYKVAKRGQDVALRCDPISGHVSLFWYQQALGQGPEFLTYFQNEAQLDKSGLPSDRFFAERPEGSVSTLKIQRTQQEDSAVYLCASSFPSGQVTYEQYFGPGTRLTVT.

The genes are TRBV6-5 and TRBJ1-5, with D possibly matching TRBD1 (6 bases). The germline V gene encodes CDR1 MNHEY and CDR2 SVGAGI. This CDR3 is 14 amino acids long. V lost 9 bases to trimming and J lost 5 bases, with 17 bases between them. Here the CDR3 reads CARRDRNRDQPQHF. In nucleotides, the CDR3 is TGTGCCAGGCGGGACCGCAACAGGGATCAGCCCCAGCATTTT.

The V call is TRBV30, the J call TRBJ2-1; D is possibly TRBD1 or TRBD2 (5 bases each). The CDR3 runs to 13 residues. Per the germline V gene, CDR1 is GTSNPN and CDR2 is SVGIG (reference sequence). The V end lost 2 bases, the J end lost 8 bases, and 13 bases lay between the germline ends. CDR3 bases: TGTGCCTGGAGTAACGGGGCCCCCGATGAGCAGTTCTTC. Protein sequence: CAWSNGAPDEQFF.

The rearrangement uses TRBV7-2 and TRBJ2-3; TRBD2 matches at 9 bases. Trimming at V came to 5 bases and at J to 2 bases, leaving 5 bases not matched to a gene. The CDR3 is 15 amino acids. Germline CDR1 SGHTA, CDR2 FQGNSA. The CDR3 reads CASSPIAGATDTQYF. CDR3 bases: TGTGCCAGCAGCCCCATAGCGGGGGCCACAGATACGCAGTATTTT.

V is TRBV11-2 and J is TRBJ1-6; D gene uncertain. V was shortened by 3 bases and J by 7 bases, with 10 bases between the two germline ends. The CDR3 totals 14 residues. Germline-derived CDR1 and CDR2 are SGHAT and FQNNGV. The CDR3: CASSFGLSNSPLHF. The CDR3 region has the DNA TGTGCCAGCAGCTTCGGACTGAGCAATTCACCCCTCCACTTT.